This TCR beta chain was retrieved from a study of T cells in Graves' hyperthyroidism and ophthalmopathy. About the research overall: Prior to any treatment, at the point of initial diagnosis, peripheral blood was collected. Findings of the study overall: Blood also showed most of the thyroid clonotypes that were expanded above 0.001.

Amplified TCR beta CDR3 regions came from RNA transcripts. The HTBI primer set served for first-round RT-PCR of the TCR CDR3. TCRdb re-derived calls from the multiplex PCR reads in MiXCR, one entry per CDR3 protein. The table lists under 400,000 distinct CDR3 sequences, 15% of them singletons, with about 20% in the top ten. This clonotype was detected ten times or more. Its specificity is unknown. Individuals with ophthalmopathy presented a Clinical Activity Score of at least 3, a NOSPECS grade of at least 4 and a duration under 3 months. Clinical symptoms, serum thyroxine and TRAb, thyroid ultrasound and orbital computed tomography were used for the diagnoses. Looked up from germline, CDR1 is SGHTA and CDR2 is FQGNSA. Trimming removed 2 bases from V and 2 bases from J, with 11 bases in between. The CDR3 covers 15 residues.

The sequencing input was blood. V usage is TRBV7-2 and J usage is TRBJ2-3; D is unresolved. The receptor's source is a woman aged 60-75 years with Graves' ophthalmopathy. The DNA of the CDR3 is TGTGCCAGCAGCTTACCCGGGTTCCTCACAGATACGCAGTATTTT. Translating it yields CASSLPGFLTDTQYF. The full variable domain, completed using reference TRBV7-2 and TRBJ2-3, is GAGVSQSPSNKVTEKGKDVELRCDPISGHTALYWYRQSLGQGLEFLIYFQGNSAPDKSGLPSDRFSAERTGGSVSTLTIQRTQQEDSAVYLCASSLPGFLTDTQYFGPGTRLTVL.